This TCR beta chain is from a study of tumor and adjacent non-tumor tissue in lung cancer. TCRbeta libraries were built with three rounds of nested PCR, modified from ARM-PCR. Using its own MiXCR run on the multiplex PCR reads, TCRdb lists one record per CDR3 protein. This sample yields around 79,000 distinct CDR3 sequences, of which over 55% are seen a single time; under 9.5% belongs to the top ten. This sample's RNA came from whole unsorted tissue. Donors were chemotherapy-naive, newly diagnosed lung cancer surgical patients in China, August–late 2014. This clonotype was found many times. The sequenced material came from lung tumor tissue. This clonotype originated in a woman in her thirties or forties with non-small cell lung cancer.

The CDR3 protein is CASSQGPRNQPQHF. The CDR3 DNA sequence: TGCGCCAGCAGCCAAGGACCGCGCAATCAGCCCCAGCATTTT. The chain recombines TRBV4-1 with TRBJ1-5; unclear D gene. The CDR3 is made up of 14 amino acids. The germline V gene has CDR1 MGHRA and CDR2 YSYEKL. The V end lost 1 base, the J end lost 2 bases, and 6 bases lay between the germline ends.